This record covers a single TCR beta chain. The antigen is not known. Other DNA sequences in the same sample also yield this CDR3. V was pared by 3 bases and J by 6 bases, with 3 bases of the junction left unmatched. Germline-derived CDR1 and CDR2 are SEHNR and FQNEAQ (reference sequence). The length of the CDR3 is 14 residues. These data originate in a study of Ad26.COV2.S vaccination and SARS-CoV-2 variants. Background on the study: The donor participated in the COV1001 trial, in its Ad26.COV2.S arm.

Some clones are missing from TCRdb's copy, which holds only in-frame ones; the method was immunoSEQ multiplex PCR. The sample consists of around 300,000 clones, less than 90% of them appearing once. Noted treatment: over 15 received Ad26.COV2.S at low or high dose, single or two shots; about 5 received placebo; per-sample allocation not given. Sampling was performed 63 days after the first vaccine or placebo injection. Whoever gave the sample was an adult aged 18-55 years in Boston. Study-wide results and limits: Vaccinated individuals (as opposed to placebo recipients) had higher spike-specific TCR breadth. Substantial breadth in spike-specific CD8+ and CD4+ T cell responses was reportedly seen after vaccination.

The receptor was isolated from a person between 18 and 65 years old who received the Ad26.COV2.S COVID-19 vaccine or a placebo. Here the sequenced sample was peripheral blood, taken in a trial of Ad26.COV2.S vaccine versus placebo. The chain recombines TRBV7-9 with TRBJ1-5; TRBD1 aligns across 9 bases. CDR3 in amino acids: CASSLGQGSQPQHF. CDR3 DNA sequence: TGTGCCAGCAGCTTGGGACAGGGCAGTCAGCCCCAGCATTTT.